These T cell receptor beta chains were read from a single sample in a study of T cell responses to AZD1222 COVID-19 vaccine. The method was immunoSEQ multiplex PCR; TCRdb's version includes in-frame clones alone and lacks a portion of them. The sample holds approximately 180,000 clones, 85% to 90% seen once. The specimen comprised peripheral blood, sampled on day 0 of AZD1222 vaccination. These receptors were taken from an adult in good health. Both conserved end residues are part of each CDR3. A D gene is named only where the DNA matches it firmly. Clone size is stated in some rows and not others, as once, few, many or a class when expanded.

clone_size: once; j_call: TRBJ1-4; v_call: TRBV9; d_call: TRBD1; cdr3_nt: TGTGCCAGCAGCGTCATGACAGGGGGGAGAGAAAAACTGTTTTTT; cdr3_aa: CASSVMTGGREKLFF
clone_size: .; j_call: TRBJ1-5; v_call: TRBV2; d_call: .; cdr3_nt: TGTGCCAGCAGCGTCCGGGGACAACGCTTCAATCAGCCCCAGCATTTT; cdr3_aa: CASSVRGQRFNQPQHF
clone_size: .; j_call: TRBJ2-1; v_call: TRBV18; d_call: TRBD2; cdr3_nt: TGTGCCAGCTCCGCGACTAGCGGGGGGGCAAATGAGCAGTTCTTC; cdr3_aa: CASSATSGGANEQFF
clone_size: .; j_call: TRBJ2-3; v_call: TRBV7-2; d_call: .; cdr3_nt: TGTGCCAGCAGACAAACTCCCGGGGCAAGGGCAGATACGCAGTATTTT; cdr3_aa: CASRQTPGARADTQYF
clone_size: .; j_call: TRBJ1-2; v_call: TRBV14; d_call: .; cdr3_nt: TGTGCCAGCAGCCGATCCGCAGGGTCGGGCTACACCTTC; cdr3_aa: CASSRSAGSGYTF
clone_size: .; j_call: TRBJ1-2; v_call: TRBV9; d_call: .; cdr3_nt: TGTGCCAGCAGCGTAGATCTGGGAGGCTACACCTTC; cdr3_aa: CASSVDLGGYTF
clone_size: .; j_call: TRBJ2-3; v_call: TRBV7-9; d_call: TRBD2; cdr3_nt: TGTGCCAGCAGCACCGGACTAGCCGTGCGGGATACGCAGTATTTT; cdr3_aa: CASSTGLAVRDTQYF
clone_size: .; j_call: TRBJ1-5; v_call: TRBV4-2; d_call: .; cdr3_nt: TGTGCCAGCAGCCAAGCGGTTCCAGGACAACGTGTTTATCAGCCCCAGCATTTT; cdr3_aa: CASSQAVPGQRVYQPQHF
clone_size: .; j_call: TRBJ1-2; v_call: TRBV28; d_call: .; cdr3_nt: TGTGCCAGCAGAACACCTTCGGACAGCCTCGGCTACACCTTC; cdr3_aa: CASRTPSDSLGYTF
clone_size: .; j_call: TRBJ1-5; v_call: TRBV4-2; d_call: TRBD1; cdr3_nt: TGTGCCAGCAGCCTACACAGGGGCGGGAATCAGCCCCAGCATTTT; cdr3_aa: CASSLHRGGNQPQHF
clone_size: .; j_call: TRBJ1-5; v_call: TRBV11-2; d_call: .; cdr3_nt: TGTGCCAGCAGCTTGGGGGGCAGAATGAATCAGCCCCAGCATTTT; cdr3_aa: CASSLGGRMNQPQHF
clone_size: .; j_call: TRBJ1-1; v_call: TRBV7-9; d_call: .; cdr3_nt: TGTGCCAGCAGCCGACAGAGTGAAGCTTTCTTT; cdr3_aa: CASSRQSEAFF
clone_size: .; j_call: TRBJ2-7; v_call: TRBV4-2; d_call: .; cdr3_nt: TGTGCCAGCAGCCTCGCGAGAGGAGGCGAGCAGTACTTC; cdr3_aa: CASSLARGGEQYF
clone_size: few; j_call: TRBJ2-1; v_call: TRBV5-1; d_call: .; cdr3_nt: TGCGCCAGCAGCGGGGACTTGAATGAGCAGTTCTTC; cdr3_aa: CASSGDLNEQFF
clone_size: .; j_call: TRBJ2-3; v_call: TRBV9; d_call: .; cdr3_nt: TGTGCCAGCAGCGTAGACGGGAACCCAGATACGCAGTATTTT; cdr3_aa: CASSVDGNPDTQYF
clone_size: .; j_call: TRBJ2-5; v_call: TRBV5-4; d_call: .; cdr3_nt: TGTGCCAGCAGCTTGAGGGGGGCGATGGGAGAGACCCAGTACTTC; cdr3_aa: CASSLRGAMGETQYF
clone_size: once; j_call: TRBJ2-5; v_call: TRBV24-1; d_call: .; cdr3_nt: TGTGCCACCAGGGACAGTGGACAAGAGACCCAGTACTTC; cdr3_aa: CATRDSGQETQYF
clone_size: .; j_call: TRBJ1-6; v_call: TRBV6-1; d_call: .; cdr3_nt: TGTGCCAGCAGTGAAAGGCAGGGGAATTCACCCCTCCACTTT; cdr3_aa: CASSERQGNSPLHF
clone_size: .; j_call: TRBJ2-2; v_call: TRBV7-9; d_call: .; cdr3_nt: TGTGCCAGCAGCTTATTAGGGCTATCCGGGGAGCTGTTTTTT; cdr3_aa: CASSLLGLSGELFF
clone_size: .; j_call: TRBJ1-4; v_call: TRBV15; d_call: .; cdr3_nt: TGTGCCACCAGCACCGCAGATGAAAAACTGTTTTTT; cdr3_aa: CATSTADEKLFF
clone_size: .; j_call: TRBJ2-2; v_call: TRBV7-3; d_call: TRBD1; cdr3_nt: TGTGCCAGCAGCCCAACAGGGGGCAGAAACACCGGGGAGCTGTTTTTT; cdr3_aa: CASSPTGGRNTGELFF
clone_size: .; j_call: TRBJ2-5; v_call: TRBV19; d_call: .; cdr3_nt: TGTGCCAGTAGTCTGGGCGTGGGCGGGGAGTTTCAAGAGACCCAGTACTTC; cdr3_aa: CASSLGVGGEFQETQYF
clone_size: .; j_call: TRBJ2-7; v_call: TRBV5-4; d_call: .; cdr3_nt: TGTGCCAGCAGCTTGGTGACGTTTCCCTACGAGCAGTACTTC; cdr3_aa: CASSLVTFPYEQYF